The next 24 T cell receptor beta chains were all read from a single sample in a study of human T cells and chemical hapten exposure. Indicated time point: patch test 2, 6 weeks after DPC sensitization. Treatment of the sample: therapeutic diphenylcyclopropenone sensitization with weekly scalp DPC. TCRdb fed the RACE reads into MiXCR, producing one record per CDR3 protein. The repertoire has approximately 89,000 distinct CDR3 sequences, around 9.6% of them found once; the top ten carry roughly 2.4%. The source material was whole blood, sampled in connection with sensitization to the hapten diphenylcyclopropenone (DPC). These TCRs come from a woman under 40 with alopecia areata. Some clones in this sample may be carry-over from other donors' samples.

The V and J genes are TRBV7-2 and TRBJ2-7; D gene uncertain. Between the trimmed V and J ends, which lost 4 bases and 2 bases, there was a span of 12 bases. The CDR3 runs 14 residues. Germline assignment: CDR1 SGHTA and CDR2 FQGNSA. The CDR3 DNA reads TGTGCCAGCAGCTATGACCGGGCCACCTACGAGCAGTACTTC. Residues: CASSYDRATYEQYF.

This clonotype turned up a few times. The chain employs TRBV6-2 or TRBV6-3 and TRBJ1-5; D remains ambiguous. The V end lost 2 bases, the J end lost 5 bases, and 7 bases lay between the germline ends. The CDR3 covers 13 residues. Germline CDR1 MNHEY, CDR2 SVGEGT. The CDR3 coding sequence is TGTGCCAGCAGTTACGATCCTTATCAGCCCCAGCATTTT. This gives the protein CASSYDPYQPQHF.

The sample holds many counts of this clonotype. V gene TRBV9 combines with J gene TRBJ1-1; D remains unclear. The CDR3 length is 13 residues. Trimming removed 3 bases from V and 7 bases from J, with 13 bases in between. Germline V gene lookup returns CDR1 SGDLS and CDR2 YYNGEE. The CDR3 sequence: CASSALRTDEAFF. The CDR3 nucleotides are TGTGCCAGCAGCGCGCTTAGGACGGATGAAGCTTTCTTT. Based on the CDR3 plus reference TRBV9 and TRBJ1-1, the full variable domain is DSGVTQTPKHLITATGQRVTLRCSPRSGDLSVYWYQQSLDQGLQFLIQYYNGEERAKGNILERFSAQQFPDLHSELNLSSLELGDSALYFCASSALRTDEAFFGQGTRLTVV.

This clonotype was detected many times. The chain couples TRBV5-4 to TRBJ2-7; TRBD2 agrees at 13 bases. The CDR3 extends over 15 amino acids. Germline assignment: CDR1 SGHNT and CDR2 YYREEE (reference sequence). V dropped 0 bases and J dropped 9; count of bases not matched to a gene: 6. This CDR3 reads CASSLGGLAGFVQYF. The DNA for the CDR3 is TGTGCCAGCAGCTTGGGGGGACTAGCGGGGTTTGTGCAGTACTTC.

Concerning this clonotype: This may come from a read error, since a much larger clone is one base off. The gene calls are TRBV29-1 and TRBJ2-3, with D possibly TRBD1 on 6 matching bases. CDR1 and CDR2 (germline): SQVTM, ANQGSEA. This CDR3 comprises 12 residues. V lost 6 bases, J lost 2 bases, and 9 bases lay in between. CDR3 nucleotide sequence: TGCAGCGTCCGACAGGCCACAGATACGCAGTATTTT. Translation: CSVRQATDTQYF.

The V gene is TRBV4-1, the J gene TRBJ2-1; 7 positions match TRBD2. Trimming took 2 bases from V and 2 from J; bases not matched to a gene: 9. The CDR3 runs 17 residues. Germline-derived CDR1 and CDR2 are MGHRA and YSYEKL. Written as DNA, the CDR3 is TGCGCCAGCAGCCAATCCTTGACTAGCTCACCCTACAATGAGCAGTTCTTC. Amino acid sequence: CASSQSLTSSPYNEQFF.

This clonotype was recorded at least ten times. The chain is built from TRBV7-8 and TRBJ2-5; a weak D match, TRBD1 (6 bases). The CDR3 runs to 14 residues. Germline V CDR1 and CDR2: SGHVS, FQNEAQ. Between the trimmed V and J ends, which lost 1 base and 6 bases, there was a span of 12 bases. Here the CDR3 DNA reads TGTGCCAGCAGCTTAGGGTCAAGGGGGAAGACCCAGTACTTC. This translates into CASSLGSRGKTQYF.

The chain employs TRBV19 and TRBJ2-7, with a tentative D call TRBD1 (6 bases). The CDR3 contains 14 residues. From germline, CDR1 is LNHDA and CDR2 SQIVND (reference sequence). Trimming shortened V by 2 bases and J by 6 bases, and 14 bases separated the two germline ends. DNA of the CDR3: TGTGCCAGTAGTATAAGGCAGGGGAGAGGCGAGCAGTACTTC. Translation: CASSIRQGRGEQYF.

Many counts were recorded for this clonotype. The chain employs TRBV7-9 and TRBJ2-1; D ambiguous. Trimming removed 1 base from V and 5 bases from J, with 9 bases in between. CDR1 is SEHNR, CDR2 FQNEAQ, per germline (reference sequence). CDR3 length: 14 residues. The CDR3, as DNA: TGTGCCAGCAGCTTAGTGTCGAAGCACAATGAGCAGTTCTTC. It translates to CASSLVSKHNEQFF.

This clonotype was seen a few times. The rearrangement joins TRBV20-1 to TRBJ2-5; TRBD2 matches 10 bases. CDR3 length equals 14 residues. CDR1 is DFQATT, CDR2 SNEGSKA, per germline (reference sequence). V shed 6 bases and J 0 bases; nucleotides not matched to a gene: 4. The CDR3 coding sequence is TGCAGTGCAACTAGCGGGAACTACCAAGAGACCCAGTACTTC. It encodes CSATSGNYQETQYF.

In the case of this clonotype: This could be a read error, since a much larger clone is one nucleotide away. The chain combines TRBV5-1 with TRBJ1-1; no definite D call. V was pared by 0 bases and J by 0 bases, with 12 bases between. Germline CDR1 is SGHRS and CDR2 is YFSETQ. The CDR3 runs to 16 residues. The CDR3 nucleotides read TGCGCCAGCAGCTTGGGTCTTCAGCTGATGAACACTGAAGCTTTCTTT. This codes for CASSLGLQLMNTEAFF.

This clonotype was recorded many times. V gene TRBV5-4 combines with J gene TRBJ2-1; 9 bases agree with TRBD2. CDR3 size: 15 residues. Germline lookup yields CDR1 SGHNT and CDR2 YYREEE (reference sequence). Germline trimming cut 3 bases from V and 8 bases from J; bases unmatched to any gene: 9. DNA of the CDR3: TGTGCCAGCAGCTCTGTGCTAGCGGGGTTAGATGAGCAGTTCTTC. It encodes CASSSVLAGLDEQFF.

This clonotype came up many times. The rearrangement links TRBV12-3 or TRBV12-4 to TRBJ2-7; 8 nucleotides align to TRBD2. The CDR3 is 15 amino acids. The V gene end was trimmed by 1 base and the J gene end by 4 bases; junction bases not matched to a gene: 6. CDR3 bases: TGTGCCAGCAGTTTAGTTTCTAGCGGGCCATACGAGCAGTACTTC. Translating gives CASSLVSSGPYEQYF.

This clonotype was counted at least ten times. The rearrangement joins TRBV30 to TRBJ1-1; unclear D gene. The CDR3 contains 13 residues. Germline CDR1 reads GTSNPN; CDR2 reads SVGIG (reference sequence). Trimming cost V 0 bases and J 2 bases, with 7 bases left between them. The CDR3 loop reads CAWSVGVNTEAFF. The DNA of the CDR3 is TGTGCCTGGAGTGTGGGCGTCAACACTGAAGCTTTCTTT.

CDR3 loop: CASSSAGTGISTDTQYF. The CDR3 DNA is TGTGCCAGCAGTTCCGCCGGGACGGGAATAAGCACAGATACGCAGTATTTT. V and J are TRBV6-2 or TRBV6-3 and TRBJ2-3; D may be TRBD1 or TRBD2 (5 bases each). This CDR3 comprises 17 residues. Trimming took off 4 bases at V and 0 bases at J, with 17 bases between the two ends. Germline V gene lookup returns CDR1 MNHEY and CDR2 SVGEGT.

This clonotype was counted ten times or more. This sequence joins TRBV28 and TRBJ1-4; 7 positions agree with TRBD1. This CDR3 has 15 residues. J gave up 1 base and V 6 bases, and 5 bases lay outside the gene matches. The germline V gene has CDR1 MDHEN and CDR2 SYDVKM. The CDR3 spells CASSRQGLTNEKLFF. CDR3 DNA sequence: TGTGCCAGCAGCCGACAGGGACTAACTAATGAAAAACTGTTTTTT.

This clonotype was recorded at least ten times. The V and J genes are TRBV6-2 or TRBV6-3 and TRBJ1-1; 7 bases map to TRBD1. This CDR3 contains 12 residues. Looked up from germline, CDR1 is MNHEY and CDR2 is SVGEGT. J gave up 4 bases and V 6 bases, and 2 bases lay outside the gene matches. The CDR3 DNA reads TGTGCCAGCAGGACAGGGAGCACTGAAGCTTTCTTT. Residues: CASRTGSTEAFF.

Only a few counts were recorded for this clonotype. The chain has TRBV7-2 and TRBJ1-6; 8 bases line up with TRBD1. V was pared by 4 bases and J by 8 bases, with 10 bases of the junction left unmatched. Germline-derived CDR1 and CDR2 are SGHTA and FQGNSA. This CDR3 has 16 amino acids. The CDR3 region has the DNA TGTGCCAGCAGCTCCGCTGGGGGACAGGTTTATTCACCCCTCCACTTT. It encodes CASSSAGGQVYSPLHF.

The sample holds many counts of this clonotype. This chain connects TRBV29-1 to TRBJ1-2; D is unresolved. Per the germline V gene, CDR1 is SQVTM and CDR2 is ANQGSEA. V was cut by 6 bases and J by 4 bases, with 18 bases left in between. The CDR3 is made up of 14 amino acids. As DNA, the CDR3 is TGCAGCGTGGGGAGCAGGCAGACCCGCTATGGCTACACCTTC. It translates to CSVGSRQTRYGYTF.

This clonotype was counted many times. This chain links TRBV7-2 with TRBJ2-7; 7 nucleotides match TRBD2. Unmatched junction bases numbered 9, after V lost 3 bases and J lost 4 bases. The CDR3 extends over 15 amino acids. Germline assignment: CDR1 SGHTA and CDR2 FQGNSA. CDR3 nucleotide sequence: TGTGCCAGCAGCTTCGCCGGGACTAAAAGTTACGAGCAGTACTTC. It specifies CASSFAGTKSYEQYF. Using reference TRBV7-2 and TRBJ2-7 for the parts outside the CDR3, the full variable domain is GAGVSQSPSNKVTEKGKDVELRCDPISGHTALYWYRQSLGQGLEFLIYFQGNSAPDKSGLPSDRFSAERTGGSVSTLTIQRTQQEDSAVYLCASSFAGTKSYEQYFGPGTRLTVT.

This clonotype was counted many times. The chain couples TRBV7-2 to TRBJ2-2; D call uncertain. The germline V and J ends were trimmed by 2 bases and 1 base, with 8 bases remaining between them. This CDR3 is 15 amino acids long. Germline V gene data show CDR1 as SGHTA and CDR2 as FQGNSA. The CDR3, as DNA: TGTGCCAGCAGCTTAAATTCACAGAACACCGGGGAGCTGTTTTTT. Amino acids: CASSLNSQNTGELFF.

This clonotype was seen ten or more times. The chain links TRBV30 to TRBJ1-5, with 7 nucleotides matching TRBD1. CDR3 length: 13 amino acids. The ends lost 2 bases at V and 4 bases at J; junction bases unmatched: 2. Germline V gene sequence: CDR1 GTSNPN, CDR2 SVGIG (reference sequence). CDR3 coding DNA: TGTGCCTGGAGTCGACAGGGTAATCAGCCCCAGCATTTT. Residues: CAWSRQGNQPQHF. Based on the CDR3 plus reference TRBV30 and TRBJ1-5, the full variable domain is SQTIHQWPATLVQPVGSPLSLECTVEGTSNPNLYWYRQAAGRGLQLLFYSVGIGQISSEVPQNLSASRPQDRQFILSSKKLLLSDSGFYLCAWSRQGNQPQHFGDGTRLSIL.

This clonotype was picked up many times. The chain employs TRBV12-5 and TRBJ2-7; possible D gene TRBD1, 6 bases. Germline V lookup: CDR1 LGHNT, CDR2 FRNRAP. The CDR3 contains 13 residues. V shed 9 bases and J shed 5 bases, with 17 bases lying between them. The CDR3 DNA reads as TGTGCTAGCAAGACCACACAGGGACACGAGCAGTACTTC. Encoded protein: CASKTTQGHEQYF.

The rearrangement uses TRBV12-3 or TRBV12-4 and TRBJ2-2; the match to TRBD2 covers 7 bases. Trimming at V came to 3 bases and at J to 5 bases, leaving 6 bases not matched to a gene. The length of the CDR3 is 15 residues. This CDR3 reads CASSFSGGWTGELFF. DNA for the CDR3: TGTGCCAGCAGTTTTTCGGGGGGATGGACCGGGGAGCTGTTTTTT.